The following is a TCR beta chain sequence with its context. The sample holds a few counts of this clonotype. The antigen this receptor binds is unknown. There are no base qualities to consult, and no much larger clone falls within one base. The data belong to a study of blood T cells in healthy people across ages (dated by TCRdb to between 2015 and 2016). Concerning the study at large: Template switching captured roughly one uniquely barcoded TCR beta cDNA molecule per two T cells in model experiments. To avoid experimental bias, donors of different ages were distributed randomly across sequencing lanes. The study analyzed two additional independent replicas of 1 million unique cDNA reads from the same blood draw for two donors, one aged 18 to 30 and one aged 80 or older. Using deep sequencing normalized with unique cDNA molecular identifiers, the study measured how TCR beta repertoire diversity changes with age. Donors were grouped into four age groups: young (average roughly 15 years), middle-aged (39), aged (about 60) and long-lived (roughly 80).

Systemically healthy Caucasian individuals from Russia, some 38 in total and aged 6 to 90 years, were included as donors. Roughly 9 milliliters of peripheral blood were drawn from each donor into EDTA-treated Vacutainer tubes. PBMCs were isolated by Ficoll-Paque density-gradient centrifugation, with at least 6 million obtained per sample. Total RNA, at least 6 micrograms per sample, was extracted from PBMCs with Trizol reagent. For every donor, an aliquot of PBMCs went through flow cytometry to measure the percentages of naive CD45RAhigh/CD27high T cells. From the cysteine through the phenylalanine, the CDR3 covers 16 amino acids. Just the 48-base CDR3 DNA is kept, in frame starting at base 1. The germline V gene provides CDR1 MDHEN and CDR2 SYDVKM. V loses 5 bases at its end and J loses 8 bases; junction bases beyond the gene matches: 13. Libraries were made using 5' RACE. TCRdb records Illumina HiSeq 2500 as the sequencer. A second about 7 to 12 cycle PCR used a sample-barcoded 5' primer and a J-beta primer mix. A unique molecular identifier was introduced onto each TCR beta cDNA molecule by a template-switch 5' adaptor carrying 12 random nucleotides. Each sample yielded at least 2.5 million CDR3-containing paired-end reads. All of the RNA was converted into first-strand cDNA using the Mint cDNA synthesis kit, with a TRBC-specific oligonucleotide serving as the primer. All cDNA was treated with uracil-DNA glycosylase and then went through a first 18-cycle PCR with the universal primers M1SS and BC2_uni_R. On the study's bioinformatics: For normalization, 1 million high-quality reads were randomly selected from each sample, with every read carrying a distinct molecular identifier. Instead of being binned into consensus sequences, reads with shared molecular identifiers were discarded. MiTCR, with a Q25 quality threshold and the strictest error-elimination algorithm, was used for CDR3 identification, clonotype clustering and error correction. A nonparametric unseen species model with Euler transformation was used to estimate lower-bound total TCR beta diversity. TCRdb reprocessed the public reads (quality trimming at Q25 with fastp, clone calling with MiXCR) and kept in-frame beta chains. Each record represents a unique CDR3 protein, reported with the most common genes and DNA among its rows. TCRdb's processing, not the study's, gives the V and J calls here. The sample includes 1.5 million to 2 million distinct CDR3 sequences, with roughly 27% observed a single time. Together, the top ten hold about 8% of the sample.

Study-wide findings and limitations: As age increased, observed TCR beta diversity per million T cells dropped in a roughly linear way, and a significant reduction was already evident by age about 40. Bulk unsorted PBMC profiling prevented conclusive comparison of naive and antigen-experienced compartments. Estimates of total diversity based on one million sequenced T cells were considered lower bounds and underestimates. Because the CMV infection status of the donors was unknown, age-related changes in expanded clonotypes may potentially have been confounded. There was a strong correlation between observed TCR beta diversity and the percentage of naive T cells measured by flow cytometry. Compared with the aged group, more naive CD4+ T cells, fewer expanded clones and increased TCR diversity were shown by the long-lived group, suggesting age selection.

This TCR was recovered from a young woman in good health. Input material: blood. This receptor chain uses TRBV28 and TRBJ2-3, with 10 bases matching TRBD1. In nucleotides, the sequence is TGTGCCAGCAGTCCCCGAGGGACAGGGGACTCTGGTACGCAGTATTTT. Its product reads: CASSPRGTGDSGTQYF.